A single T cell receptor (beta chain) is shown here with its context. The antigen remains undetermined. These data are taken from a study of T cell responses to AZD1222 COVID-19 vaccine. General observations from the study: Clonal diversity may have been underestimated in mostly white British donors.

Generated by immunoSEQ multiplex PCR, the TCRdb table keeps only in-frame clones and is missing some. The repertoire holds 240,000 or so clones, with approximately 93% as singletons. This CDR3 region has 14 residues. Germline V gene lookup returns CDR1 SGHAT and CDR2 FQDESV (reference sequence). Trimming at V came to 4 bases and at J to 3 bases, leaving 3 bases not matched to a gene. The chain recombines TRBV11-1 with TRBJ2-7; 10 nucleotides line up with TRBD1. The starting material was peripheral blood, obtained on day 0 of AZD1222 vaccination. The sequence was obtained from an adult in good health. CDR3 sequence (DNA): TGTGCCAGCAGCTACCGGACAGGGGGCTACGAGCAGTACTTC. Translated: CASSYRTGGYEQYF.